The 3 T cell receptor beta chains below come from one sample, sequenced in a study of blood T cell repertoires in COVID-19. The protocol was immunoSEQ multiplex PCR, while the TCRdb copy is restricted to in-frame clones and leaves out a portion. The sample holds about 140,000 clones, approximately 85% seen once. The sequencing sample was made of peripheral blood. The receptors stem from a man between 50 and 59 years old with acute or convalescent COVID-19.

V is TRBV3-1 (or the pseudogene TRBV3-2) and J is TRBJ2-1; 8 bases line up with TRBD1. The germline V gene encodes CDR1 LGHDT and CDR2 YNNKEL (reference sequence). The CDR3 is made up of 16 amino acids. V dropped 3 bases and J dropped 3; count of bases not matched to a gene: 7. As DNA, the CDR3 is TGTGCCAGCAGCCACCAGGGGGCGGGGTTCTACAATGAGCAGTTCTTC. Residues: CASSHQGAGFYNEQFF.

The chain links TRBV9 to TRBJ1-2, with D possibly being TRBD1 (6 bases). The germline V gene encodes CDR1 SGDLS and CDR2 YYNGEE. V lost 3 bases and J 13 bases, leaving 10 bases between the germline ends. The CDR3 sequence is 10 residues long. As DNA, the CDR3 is TGTGCCAGCAGCGGCTTGGACAGCACCTTC. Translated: CASSGLDSTF.

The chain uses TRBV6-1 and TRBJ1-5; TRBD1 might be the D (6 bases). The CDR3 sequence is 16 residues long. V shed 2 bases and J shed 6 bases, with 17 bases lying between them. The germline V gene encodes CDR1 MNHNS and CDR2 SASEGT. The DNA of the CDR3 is TGTGCCAGCAGTGAATCTACCACCTGGGACACTCAGCCCCAGCATTTT. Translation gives CASSESTTWDTQPQHF.